A selection of T cell receptor beta chains follows, all from one sample in a study of cytomegalovirus exposure and HLA in healthy donors. Sequenced by immunoSEQ multiplex PCR; TCRdb stores in-frame clones only, minus some. Altogether 100,000 to 150,000 clones are present, approximately 76% being singletons, with the ten largest covering roughly 16%. Material: PBMCs. These TCRs come from a man in his forties or fifties in good health and CMV-seropositive. Both conserved end residues are part of each CDR3. The D gene is left open where the match is weak. Part of the rows lack a size; the others show once, few, many or a class for expanded clones.

d_gene	j_gene	abundance	v_gene	CDR3aa	CDR3nt
TRBD1	TRBJ1-5	few	TRBV6-1	CASSPGQENQPQHF	TGTGCCAGCAGCCCGGGACAGGAGAATCAGCCCCAGCATTTT
.	TRBJ1-3	few	TRBV27	CASSLGGSFSGNTIYF	TGTGCCAGCAGTTTAGGCGGCAGCTTCTCTGGAAACACCATATATTTT
TRBD1	TRBJ1-5	.	TRBV6-4	CASSVRDRGGYSNQPQHF	TGTGCCAGCAGTGTCCGGGACAGGGGTGGTTATAGCAATCAGCCCCAGCATTTT
.	TRBJ1-1	.	TRBV7-9	CASSLPPADTEAFF	TGTGCCAGCAGCCTCCCACCAGCGGACACTGAAGCTTTCTTT
TRBD2	TRBJ2-3	.	TRBV11-2	CASSRRWGGTSTDTQYF	TGTGCCAGCAGCCGCCGATGGGGAGGGACGAGCACAGATACGCAGTATTTT
.	TRBJ2-3	.	TRBV9	CASNKNGGPDTQYF	TGTGCCAGCAACAAGAACGGGGGGCCAGATACGCAGTATTTT
TRBD2	TRBJ2-1	.	TRBV5-1	CASSLGLLAGGGNEQFF	TGCGCCAGCAGCTTGGGTCTCCTAGCGGGAGGGGGCAATGAGCAGTTCTTC
TRBD1	TRBJ2-7	few	TRBV4-1	CASSHADRSSYEQYF	TGCGCCAGCAGCCATGCGGACAGGTCTTCCTACGAGCAGTACTTC
TRBD2	TRBJ2-7	.	TRBV11-1	CASSLGVPRLAGEEQYF	TGTGCCAGCAGCTTAGGGGTCCCGAGACTAGCGGGAGAGGAGCAGTACTTC
TRBD1	TRBJ2-1	.	TRBV27	CASSLTGGFDEQFF	TGTGCCAGCAGTCTGACAGGGGGCTTCGATGAGCAGTTCTTC
TRBD2	TRBJ2-1	.	TRBV5-1	CASSSGTSGSNEQFF	TGCGCCAGCAGCTCCGGGACTAGCGGGAGCAATGAGCAGTTCTTC
.	TRBJ2-7	.	TRBV20-1	CSGKTVYEQYF	TGCAGTGGGAAGACAGTTTACGAGCAGTACTTC
TRBD1	TRBJ1-1	.	TRBV4-3	CASSQDQGWWTGETEAFF	TGCGCCAGCAGCCAAGATCAGGGGTGGTGGACAGGGGAGACTGAAGCTTTCTTT
TRBD1	TRBJ2-7	few	TRBV6-7	CASSPLRQGETYEQYF	TGTGCCAGCAGTCCCCTCCGACAGGGGGAAACCTACGAGCAGTACTTC
.	TRBJ1-1	.	TRBV27	CASSLVGGAEAFF	TGTGCCAGCAGTTTAGTGGGGGGTGCTGAAGCTTTCTTT
.	TRBJ2-5	.	TRBV5-4	CASSFGLQETQYF	TGTGCCAGCAGCTTCGGGTTACAAGAGACCCAGTACTTC
.	TRBJ1-2	.	TRBV7-2	CASSLQSLDNYGYTF	TGTGCCAGCAGCTTACAGTCACTAGATAACTATGGCTACACCTTC
TRBD2	TRBJ2-7	.	TRBV5-4	CASSMPRTSLHEQYF	TGTGCCAGCAGCATGCCCCGGACTAGCCTGCACGAGCAGTACTTC
.	TRBJ2-7	.	TRBV7-2	CASSSRQTYEQYF	TGTGCCAGCAGCTCCAGACAGACCTACGAGCAGTACTTC
.	TRBJ1-6	.	TRBV4-3	CASSQDEGGLSPLHF	TGCGCCAGCAGCCAAGATGAGGGTGGTTTGAGCCCCCTCCACTTT
.	TRBJ2-1	.	TRBV5-4	CASSLGLSSYNEQFF	TGTGCCAGCAGCTTAGGACTTAGCTCCTACAATGAGCAGTTCTTC
.	TRBJ2-7	.	TRBV29-1	CSVEVLPGTYEQYF	TGCAGCGTTGAAGTCCTTCCAGGGACCTACGAGCAGTACTTC
.	TRBJ2-3	.	TRBV4-1	CASSQDGTSTDTQYF	TGCGCCAGCAGCCAAGATGGCACCAGCACAGATACGCAGTATTTT
TRBD2	TRBJ2-1	.	TRBV4-3	CASSQALAGSNEQFF	TGCGCCAGCAGCCAAGCCCTAGCGGGGTCAAATGAGCAGTTCTTC
TRBD2	TRBJ2-3	.	TRBV7-2	CASSLGRLAGADTQYF	TGTGCCAGCAGCTTAGGCCGACTAGCGGGTGCAGATACGCAGTATTTT
TRBD2	TRBJ2-5	.	TRBV5-1	CASSFRLAAQETQYF	TGCGCCAGCAGCTTCCGACTAGCGGCACAAGAGACCCAGTACTTC
.	TRBJ1-1	.	TRBV5-6	CASINRRGYRNTEAFF	TGTGCCAGCATCAACCGCAGGGGTTATCGGAACACTGAAGCTTTCTTT
.	TRBJ1-2	.	TRBV10-3	CAISESSEATINYGYTF	TGTGCCATCAGTGAGTCTTCGGAAGCTACTATAAACTATGGCTACACCTTC
.	TRBJ2-4	.	TRBV6-5	CASSKLAVAKNIQYF	TGTGCCAGCAGTAAACTAGCAGTAGCCAAAAACATTCAGTACTTC
TRBD2	TRBJ2-1	.	TRBV18	CASSLLTPLAGEDEQFF	TGTGCCAGCTCACTCTTAACCCCACTAGCGGGAGAGGATGAGCAGTTCTTC
TRBD1	TRBJ1-5	few	TRBV2	CASSGDRGNQPQHF	TGTGCCAGCAGTGGGGACAGGGGCAATCAGCCCCAGCATTTT
TRBD2	TRBJ2-7	.	TRBV5-4	CASSLDLGGEQYF	TGTGCCAGCAGCTTGGACCTCGGGGGGGAGCAGTACTTC
TRBD2	TRBJ2-1	.	TRBV5-6	CASMGGPNNEQFF	TGTGCCAGCATGGGAGGGCCCAACAATGAGCAGTTCTTC
TRBD1	TRBJ2-7	few	TRBV28	CASSSPGQGTYEQYF	TGTGCCAGCAGTTCTCCGGGACAGGGGACCTACGAGCAGTACTTC
TRBD1	TRBJ1-2	few	TRBV18	CASSSTTGYGYTF	TGTGCCAGCTCATCAACGACAGGGTATGGCTACACCTTC
TRBD1	TRBJ2-7	.	TRBV7-2	CASSLPGQGFYEQYF	TGTGCCAGCAGCTTACCGGGACAGGGGTTCTACGAGCAGTACTTC
.	TRBJ2-7	.	TRBV9	CASSPIGGATTYYEQYF	TGTGCCAGCAGCCCCATTGGCGGGGCAACTACTTACTACGAGCAGTACTTC
.	TRBJ2-3	few	TRBV11-3	CASSLGGGAGTDTQYF	TGTGCCAGCAGCTTAGGTGGCGGGGCAGGCACAGATACGCAGTATTTT
.	TRBJ2-1	.	TRBV9	CASSAKTSDRSFRSYNEQFF	TGTGCCAGCAGCGCAAAAACTTCGGACAGATCCTTCCGCTCCTACAATGAGCAGTTCTTC
.	TRBJ1-2	.	TRBV5-8	CASSLGGGSYGYTF	TGTGCCAGCAGCTTGGGAGGAGGCTCCTATGGCTACACCTTC
TRBD1	TRBJ2-6	.	TRBV18	CASSPPGTGGESYSGANVLTF	TGTGCCAGCTCACCACCCGGGACAGGGGGCGAGAGCTACTCTGGGGCCAACGTCCTGACTTTC
.	TRBJ1-4	few	TRBV5-8	CASSLAPAEKLFF	TGTGCCAGCAGCTTGGCCCCAGCGGAAAAACTGTTTTTT
TRBD2	TRBJ2-2	once	TRBV11-2	CASILRSGMNTGELFF	TGTGCCAGCATCCTGCGAAGCGGGATGAACACCGGGGAGCTGTTTTTT
TRBD1	TRBJ1-2	.	TRBV10-3	CAISDEGAGGYTF	TGTGCCATCAGTGACGAGGGGGCGGGAGGCTACACCTTC
.	TRBJ1-1	few	TRBV10-1	CASSERSREAFF	TGCGCCAGCAGTGAGAGGAGTCGTGAAGCTTTCTTT
.	TRBJ2-1	few	TRBV2	CASSPGSSSYNEQFF	TGTGCCAGCAGCCCCGGGTCGAGCTCCTACAATGAGCAGTTCTTC
.	TRBJ2-7	few	TRBV15	CATSREEPGSPYEQYF	TGTGCCACCAGCAGAGAAGAACCGGGGTCCCCCTACGAGCAGTACTTC
.	TRBJ1-1	once	TRBV11-2	CASSFRRALNTEAFF	TGTGCCAGCAGCTTTAGGAGGGCCCTGAACACTGAAGCTTTCTTT
TRBD1	TRBJ1-4	.	TRBV5-6	CASSRRDRGPEKLFF	TGTGCCAGCAGCCGCCGGGACAGGGGGCCTGAAAAACTGTTTTTT
.	TRBJ2-7	.	TRBV6-5	CASSLSLSSYEQYF	TGTGCCAGCAGCCTATCCCTCTCTTCCTACGAGCAGTACTTC
TRBD1	TRBJ1-2	.	TRBV10-3	CAISGTGLSAGYTF	TGTGCCATCAGCGGGACAGGGCTATCTGCTGGCTACACCTTC